A selection of T cell receptor beta chains follows, all from one sample in a study of identical twins. From the 5' RACE reads, TCRdb called clonotypes with MiXCR, one entry per CDR3 protein. The table shows 450,000 or so distinct CDR3 sequences, with more than 13% occurring only once. This sample also appeared in a second study, on yellow fever vaccine responses in identical twins.

The sample consisted of CD4+ T cells sorted from blood. The origin of the receptors is a woman in her late teens or twenties in good health. The CDR3 runs from the conserved cysteine through the conserved F or W. The order of the fields is J gene, V gene, D gene, clone size, CDR3 protein, CDR3 DNA. A D gene is named only where the DNA matches it firmly. The size entry is marked missing in some rows and otherwise reads once, few, many or a size class.

J gene: TRBJ1-5
V gene: TRBV6-1
D gene: .
clone size: .
CDR3 protein: CASRGEWDNQPQHF
CDR3 DNA: TGTGCCAGCAGAGGAGAGTGGGACAATCAGCCCCAGCATTTT

J gene: TRBJ2-5
V gene: TRBV20-1
D gene: TRBD2
clone size: few
CDR3 protein: CSARDYHQGETQYF
CDR3 DNA: TGCAGTGCTCGGGACTATCACCAGGGAGAGACCCAGTACTTC

J gene: TRBJ2-1
V gene: TRBV7-2
D gene: .
clone size: .
CDR3 protein: CASSKPGPGYNEQFF
CDR3 DNA: TGTGCCAGCAGCAAACCGGGCCCGGGGTACAATGAGCAGTTCTTC

J gene: TRBJ1-5
V gene: TRBV20-1
D gene: TRBD1
clone size: .
CDR3 protein: CSARVGQGFQPQHF
CDR3 DNA: TGCAGTGCTAGGGTGGGACAGGGGTTTCAGCCCCAGCATTTT

J gene: TRBJ2-1
V gene: TRBV5-1
D gene: .
clone size: .
CDR3 protein: CASSATWAMWQFF
CDR3 DNA: TGCGCCAGCAGCGCGACTTGGGCGATGTGGCAGTTCTTC

J gene: TRBJ2-5
V gene: TRBV10-3
D gene: .
clone size: few
CDR3 protein: CAISDRRETQYF
CDR3 DNA: TGTGCCATCAGTGACAGAAGAGAGACCCAGTACTTC

J gene: TRBJ2-5
V gene: TRBV18
D gene: .
clone size: .
CDR3 protein: CASSPETGETQYF
CDR3 DNA: TGTGCCAGCTCACCTGAGACGGGTGAGACCCAGTACTTC

J gene: TRBJ2-1
V gene: TRBV5-1
D gene: TRBD2
clone size: .
CDR3 protein: CASSVTGTSGGTTEQFF
CDR3 DNA: TGCGCCAGCAGCGTAACCGGGACTAGCGGGGGGACCACTGAGCAGTTCTTC

J gene: TRBJ1-1
V gene: TRBV30
D gene: .
clone size: few
CDR3 protein: CAWSEQGTAFF
CDR3 DNA: TGTGCCTGGAGTGAGCAGGGGACGGCTTTCTTT

J gene: TRBJ2-2
V gene: TRBV11-1
D gene: .
clone size: few
CDR3 protein: CASSSSAQSLGTGELFF
CDR3 DNA: TGTGCCAGCAGCAGTTCGGCACAGTCCCTAGGCACCGGGGAGCTGTTTTTT

J gene: TRBJ1-1
V gene: TRBV5-4
D gene: .
clone size: .
CDR3 protein: CASSLIGANTEAFF
CDR3 DNA: TGTGCCAGCAGCTTGATCGGGGCCAACACTGAAGCTTTCTTT

J gene: TRBJ2-3
V gene: TRBV10-3
D gene: .
clone size: .
CDR3 protein: CAISPSSVDTQYF
CDR3 DNA: TGTGCCATCAGCCCTAGTAGTGTGGATACGCAGTATTTT

J gene: TRBJ2-7
V gene: TRBV21-1
D gene: .
clone size: .
CDR3 protein: CASSKGTALPTYEQYF
CDR3 DNA: TGTGCCAGCAGCAAAGGGACCGCACTACCGACCTACGAGCAGTACTTC

J gene: TRBJ2-7
V gene: TRBV20-1
D gene: .
clone size: many
CDR3 protein: CSAPFETVAYEQYF
CDR3 DNA: TGCAGTGCCCCATTCGAGACTGTAGCCTACGAGCAGTACTTC

J gene: TRBJ2-1
V gene: TRBV11-2
D gene: TRBD2
clone size: .
CDR3 protein: CASNPGTRDNEQFF
CDR3 DNA: TGTGCCAGCAACCCCGGGACTAGAGACAATGAGCAGTTCTTC

J gene: TRBJ1-5
V gene: TRBV12-3/TRBV12-4
D gene: TRBD1
clone size: many
CDR3 protein: CASSSKGGLQPQHF
CDR3 DNA: TGTGCCAGCAGTTCCAAAGGGGGCCTTCAGCCCCAGCATTTT

J gene: TRBJ2-2
V gene: TRBV18
D gene: TRBD1
clone size: .
CDR3 protein: CASSPVVDRFTGELFF
CDR3 DNA: TGTGCCAGCTCACCAGTCGTGGACAGGTTCACCGGGGAGCTGTTTTTT

J gene: TRBJ2-7
V gene: TRBV29-1
D gene: .
clone size: .
CDR3 protein: CSGTVTGRAHEQYF
CDR3 DNA: TGCAGCGGGACGGTAACAGGGAGGGCCCACGAGCAGTACTTC

J gene: TRBJ1-1
V gene: TRBV5-1
D gene: TRBD1
clone size: .
CDR3 protein: CASSLVGGSSEAFF
CDR3 DNA: TGCGCCAGCAGCTTGGTAGGGGGCTCGAGTGAAGCTTTCTTT

J gene: TRBJ2-5
V gene: TRBV20-1
D gene: TRBD1
clone size: .
CDR3 protein: CSARDIGQAIKETQYF
CDR3 DNA: TGCAGTGCTAGAGATATCGGACAGGCAATAAAGGAGACCCAGTACTTC

J gene: TRBJ2-1
V gene: TRBV20-1
D gene: TRBD2
clone size: few
CDR3 protein: CSATGTSGWDEQFF
CDR3 DNA: TGCAGTGCAACCGGGACTAGCGGTTGGGATGAGCAGTTCTTC

J gene: TRBJ1-5
V gene: TRBV6-5
D gene: TRBD1
clone size: .
CDR3 protein: CASSYLTGVEPQHF
CDR3 DNA: TGTGCCAGCAGTTACCTGACAGGGGTTGAGCCCCAGCATTTT

J gene: TRBJ2-5
V gene: TRBV2
D gene: .
clone size: .
CDR3 protein: CASRRRTVEEETQYF
CDR3 DNA: TGTGCCAGCAGAAGACGGACAGTGGAGGAGGAGACCCAGTACTTC

J gene: TRBJ2-5
V gene: TRBV20-1
D gene: .
clone size: few
CDR3 protein: CSASGENQETQYF
CDR3 DNA: TGCAGTGCTAGCGGGGAAAACCAAGAGACCCAGTACTTC

J gene: TRBJ2-7
V gene: TRBV6-5
D gene: TRBD2
clone size: .
CDR3 protein: CASSYGGVSYEQYF
CDR3 DNA: TGTGCCAGCAGTTACGGGGGGGTCTCCTACGAGCAGTACTTC

J gene: TRBJ2-3
V gene: TRBV30
D gene: .
clone size: .
CDR3 protein: CAWSVLGSTDTQYF
CDR3 DNA: TGTGCCTGGAGTGTACTGGGTAGCACAGATACGCAGTATTTT

J gene: TRBJ2-5
V gene: TRBV6-2/TRBV6-3
D gene: .
clone size: few
CDR3 protein: CASAYTPTAMTSQETQYF
CDR3 DNA: TGTGCCAGCGCTTATACACCGACAGCAATGACGAGTCAAGAGACCCAGTACTTC

J gene: TRBJ2-7
V gene: TRBV11-2
D gene: .
clone size: .
CDR3 protein: CASSPTRGGGEQYF
CDR3 DNA: TGTGCCAGCAGCCCAACCCGAGGGGGTGGCGAGCAGTACTTC

J gene: TRBJ2-1
V gene: TRBV9
D gene: TRBD2
clone size: .
CDR3 protein: CASNRLAGGLNEQFF
CDR3 DNA: TGTGCCAGCAACAGACTAGCGGGGGGCCTAAATGAGCAGTTCTTC

J gene: TRBJ2-2
V gene: TRBV4-1
D gene: .
clone size: few
CDR3 protein: CASSRDPGQANTGELFF
CDR3 DNA: TGCGCCAGCAGCCGCGATCCAGGGCAGGCTAACACCGGGGAGCTGTTTTTT

J gene: TRBJ2-5
V gene: TRBV5-1
D gene: .
clone size: many
CDR3 protein: CASSRGLGQGRETQYF
CDR3 DNA: TGCGCCAGCAGCCGAGGTCTCGGGCAGGGTAGAGAGACCCAGTACTTC

J gene: TRBJ2-6
V gene: TRBV12-3/TRBV12-4
D gene: .
clone size: .
CDR3 protein: CTRSRGDKTFSGANVLTF
CDR3 DNA: TGTACCCGCAGTCGAGGGGACAAGACTTTCTCTGGGGCCAACGTCCTGACTTTC

J gene: TRBJ2-7
V gene: TRBV2
D gene: .
clone size: few
CDR3 protein: CASSERGPTLIEQYF
CDR3 DNA: TGTGCCAGCAGTGAACGGGGGCCTACTCTAATTGAGCAGTACTTC

J gene: TRBJ2-5
V gene: TRBV7-9
D gene: .
clone size: few
CDR3 protein: CASSTRTGSDFKETQYF
CDR3 DNA: TGTGCCAGCAGCACTCGAACAGGGTCGGACTTTAAAGAGACCCAGTACTTC

J gene: TRBJ2-2
V gene: TRBV25-1
D gene: TRBD2
clone size: few
CDR3 protein: CASSEGLAGSYTGELFF
CDR3 DNA: TGTGCCAGCAGTGAGGGACTAGCGGGGAGCTACACCGGGGAGCTGTTTTTT

J gene: TRBJ2-5
V gene: TRBV7-9
D gene: .
clone size: few
CDR3 protein: CASSSYGGPVQETQYF
CDR3 DNA: TGTGCCAGCAGCTCTTACGGGGGACCGGTCCAAGAGACCCAGTACTTC

J gene: TRBJ1-4
V gene: TRBV30
D gene: .
clone size: .
CDR3 protein: CAWSTGINEKLFF
CDR3 DNA: TGTGCCTGGAGCACGGGAATTAATGAAAAACTGTTTTTT

J gene: TRBJ2-7
V gene: TRBV10-1
D gene: .
clone size: .
CDR3 protein: CASRGWRNLYEQYF
CDR3 DNA: TGCGCCAGCAGGGGCTGGCGGAACCTCTACGAGCAGTACTTC

J gene: TRBJ2-7
V gene: TRBV7-2
D gene: TRBD2
clone size: .
CDR3 protein: CASSLEVAGTYEQYF
CDR3 DNA: TGTGCCAGCAGCTTAGAAGTAGCGGGTACCTACGAGCAGTACTTC

J gene: TRBJ1-6
V gene: TRBV10-3
D gene: .
clone size: many
CDR3 protein: CAISESSGAGPNSPLHF
CDR3 DNA: TGTGCCATCAGTGAGTCTAGCGGGGCAGGACCTAATTCACCCCTCCACTTT

J gene: TRBJ2-7
V gene: TRBV4-1
D gene: .
clone size: few
CDR3 protein: CASSQVGGSAYEQYF
CDR3 DNA: TGCGCCAGCAGCCAAGTCGGGGGTAGTGCCTACGAGCAGTACTTC

J gene: TRBJ2-2
V gene: TRBV5-1
D gene: .
clone size: .
CDR3 protein: CASRLVLADTGELFF
CDR3 DNA: TGCGCCAGCAGACTGGTGCTAGCTGACACCGGGGAGCTGTTTTTT

J gene: TRBJ2-7
V gene: TRBV2
D gene: TRBD2
clone size: .
CDR3 protein: CASNPLGGTSGNNEQYF
CDR3 DNA: TGTGCCAGCAATCCTCTCGGTGGGACTAGCGGAAATAACGAGCAGTACTTC

J gene: TRBJ2-7
V gene: TRBV27
D gene: TRBD1
clone size: .
CDR3 protein: CASSPGTGVRDEQYF
CDR3 DNA: TGTGCCAGCAGCCCCGGGACAGGGGTCCGGGACGAGCAGTACTTC

J gene: TRBJ2-1
V gene: TRBV15
D gene: .
clone size: few
CDR3 protein: CATSLGSLEQFF
CDR3 DNA: TGTGCCACCAGCCTTGGTAGCCTTGAGCAGTTCTTC